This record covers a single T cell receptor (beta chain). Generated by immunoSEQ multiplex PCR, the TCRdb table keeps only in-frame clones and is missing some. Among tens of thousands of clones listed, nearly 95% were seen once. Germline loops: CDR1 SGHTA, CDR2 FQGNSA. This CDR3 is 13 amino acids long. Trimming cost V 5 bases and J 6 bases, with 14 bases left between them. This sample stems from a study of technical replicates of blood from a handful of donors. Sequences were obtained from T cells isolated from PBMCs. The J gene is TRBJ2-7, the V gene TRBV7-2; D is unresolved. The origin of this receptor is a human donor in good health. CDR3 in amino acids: CASSMSFSSEQYF. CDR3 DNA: TGTGCCAGCAGCATGTCATTTTCCAGCGAGCAGTACTTC.